This T cell receptor beta chain is drawn from a study of blood T cells in healthy people across ages. At the level of the study: Capturing about one barcoded beta molecule per two T cells was achieved by template switching. Notes on the study in general: Roughly linearly, TCR beta diversity per million T cells fell as age increased.

This clonotype was seen only a few times. Its antigen is still unknown. Next came a second PCR, run for about 7 to 12 cycles, which used a sample-barcoded 5' primer along with a J-beta primer mix. Through a template-switch adaptor with 12 random nucleotides, each cDNA molecule received a tag. Each CDR3 protein is one row after TCRdb ran MiXCR on the 5' RACE reads. The profile shows roughly 800,000 distinct CDR3 sequences, roughly 40% of them singletons. The germline V gene encodes CDR1 SGHRS and CDR2 YFSETQ. V dropped 0 bases and J dropped 9 bases, with 10 bases sitting between them. The CDR3 spans 13 residues. Extracted total RNA amounted to at least 6 micrograms for each sample.

The chain is built from TRBV5-1 and TRBJ2-1; D not certain. The sample consisted of blood. This TCR derives from a man younger than 35 in good health. The CDR3 sequence is CASSLEILGEQFF. CDR3 coding DNA: TGCGCCAGCAGCTTGGAGATATTGGGTGAGCAGTTCTTC.